A single sample is the source of the 27 T cell receptor beta chains below, sequenced in a study of CD8+CD57+ T cells in acquired aplastic anemia (dated by TCRdb to 2016 to 2019). The instrument was an Illumina HiSeq 2000. Genomic DNA was used as template for profiling of TCR beta VDJ combinations and CDR3 sequences. TCRdb handled the public reads itself, with Q25 trimming in fastp and clone calling in MiXCR, and kept productive beta chains. CDR3 protein sequences are deduplicated, and each keeps its most common genes and DNA. Counted in this sample were under 200,000 distinct CDR3 sequences; approximately 44% of them appeared once. The leading ten clones occupy 0.85% to 1.3% of the sample. Sequencing used sorted CD4+, CD8+, or CD8+CD57+ T cells (not recorded which) from PBMCs. These receptors came from a human donor in good health.

This clonotype was detected many times. V usage is TRBV28 and J usage is TRBJ2-7, with unresolved D. CDR3 length: 11 residues. CDR1 MDHEN and CDR2 SYDVKM come from the germline V gene. Trimming removed 8 bases at V and 0 bases at J, with 5 bases between. As DNA, the CDR3 is TGTGCCAGCCGTGACTCCTACGAGCAGTACTTC. This gives the protein CASRDSYEQYF.

This clonotype was seen a handful of times. This chain uses TRBV25-1 with TRBJ1-6; D remains unclear. V dropped 3 bases and J dropped 4 bases, with 16 bases sitting between them. This CDR3 has 17 residues. From germline, CDR1 is MGHDK and CDR2 SYGVNS. Here the CDR3 reads CASSDVELGIYNSPLHF. CDR3 DNA: TGTGCCAGCAGTGACGTAGAGTTGGGGATATATAATTCACCCCTCCACTTT.

The chain combines TRBV7-9 with TRBJ1-4, with D tentatively TRBD1 (5 bases). With 8 bases removed from V and 7 bases from J, the gap between germline ends came to 14 bases. The CDR3 is 13 residues long. Germline V lookup: CDR1 SEHNR, CDR2 FQNEAQ (reference sequence). CDR3 sequence: CASHGGAGEKLFF. As DNA, the CDR3 is TGTGCCAGCCACGGGGGTGCCGGTGAAAAACTGTTTTTT.

The count of this clonotype is one. The chain is built from TRBV9 and TRBJ2-5, with D possibly called TRBD1 or TRBD2 (5 bases each). The CDR3 sequence is 15 residues long. Germline V gives CDR1 SGDLS, CDR2 YYNGEE. Trimming stripped 2 bases from V and 0 bases from J, with 11 bases between. The CDR3 reads CASSVGTVYQETQYF. The CDR3 nucleotides read TGTGCCAGCAGCGTGGGGACGGTGTACCAAGAGACCCAGTACTTC.

The chain combines TRBV9 with TRBJ2-7, with D unclear. Germline assignment: CDR1 SGDLS and CDR2 YYNGEE. This CDR3 is built from 14 residues. V lost 1 base and J 0 bases, leaving 8 bases between the germline ends. The CDR3 is CASSVNLNSYEQYF. DNA for the CDR3: TGTGCCAGCAGCGTAAATCTTAACTCCTACGAGCAGTACTTC. Combining the CDR3 with reference TRBV9 and TRBJ2-7 gives the whole variable domain DSGVTQTPKHLITATGQRVTLRCSPRSGDLSVYWYQQSLDQGLQFLIQYYNGEERAKGNILERFSAQQFPDLHSELNLSSLELGDSALYFCASSVNLNSYEQYFGPGTRLTVT.

V usage is TRBV25-1 and J usage is TRBJ2-7; D remains ambiguous. The CDR3 length is 12 residues. Trimming removed 5 bases at V and 1 base at J, with 6 bases between. CDR1 and CDR2 (germline): MGHDK, SYGVNS. CDR3 DNA: TGTGCCAGCAGTAAGGGATCCTACGAGCAGTACTTC. Translating gives CASSKGSYEQYF.

This clonotype was seen many times. V and J are TRBV29-1 and TRBJ2-7, with 8 bases lining up with TRBD1. The CDR3 is 13 amino acids. Trimming cost V 6 bases and J 2 bases; bases outside gene matches: 6. Germline V gene data show CDR1 as SQVTM and CDR2 as ANQGSEA. Written as DNA, the CDR3 is TGCAGCGTCCCGGGCAGGGGGCCCTACGAGCAGTACTTC. Residues: CSVPGRGPYEQYF.

This clonotype was found many times. The chain employs TRBV19 and TRBJ2-1; D remains unclear. This CDR3 has 12 amino acids. The V and J ends lost 5 bases and 4 bases respectively, with 6 bases between them. Germline values: CDR1 LNHDA, CDR2 SQIVND (reference sequence). The CDR3 region is CASSDRYNEQFF. The CDR3 nucleotides read TGTGCCAGTAGTGACCGGTACAATGAGCAGTTCTTC.

The chain joins TRBV7-9 to TRBJ2-7, with 7 bases that match TRBD1. The CDR3 is made up of 13 amino acids. Trimming cost V 5 bases and J 2 bases; bases outside gene matches: 3. In germline, CDR1 is SEHNR, CDR2 FQNEAQ (reference sequence). The CDR3 nucleotides are TGTGCCAGCAGCCAGGGACAGACCTACGAGCAGTACTTC. Translating it yields CASSQGQTYEQYF.

This clonotype was picked up one time. The V gene is TRBV7-2, the J gene TRBJ2-5, with D uncertain. Trimming removed 0 bases from V and 0 bases from J, with 8 bases in between. Looked up from germline, CDR1 is SGHTA and CDR2 is FQGNSA. The CDR3 spans 15 residues. CDR3 sequence reads: CASSLASTHQETQYF. The CDR3 DNA reads as TGTGCCAGCAGCTTAGCGTCAACCCACCAAGAGACCCAGTACTTC.

The genes are TRBV29-1 and TRBJ1-2, with D possibly being TRBD1 (5 bases). V was pared by 1 base and J by 3 bases, with 9 bases between. The CDR3 has 13 amino acids. The germline V gene encodes CDR1 SQVTM and CDR2 ANQGSEA. CDR3 amino acids: CSVEADSYYGYTF. CDR3 sequence (DNA): TGCAGCGTTGAAGCAGACAGCTACTATGGCTACACCTTC.

This clonotype was seen ten or more times. The V and J genes are TRBV7-8 and TRBJ1-5; unclear D gene. The germline CDR1 and CDR2 sequences are SGHVS and FQNEAQ. The CDR3 is 14 residues long. The V end was cut by 5 bases, the J end by 2 bases, with 10 bases between. CDR3 residues: CASSPELGNQPQHF. In nucleotides, the CDR3 is TGTGCCAGCAGCCCCGAACTAGGCAATCAGCCCCAGCATTTT.

This clonotype has at least ten counts. The CDR3 loop reads CASSDRAGEAFF. As DNA, the CDR3 is TGTGCCAGCAGTGACCGAGCTGGGGAAGCTTTCTTT. The chain combines TRBV6-4 with TRBJ1-1, with no clear D. This CDR3 comprises 12 residues. Germline V gene sequence: CDR1 MRHNA, CDR2 SNTAGT. Trimming took 2 bases from V and 8 from J, leaving 9 bases between them.

The chain has TRBV29-1 and TRBJ2-2, with 7 bases lining up with TRBD1. Germline assignment: CDR1 SQVTM and CDR2 ANQGSEA. CDR3 length: 13 residues. CDR3 amino acids: CTAKGASTGELFF. The CDR3 nucleotides read TGCACGGCGAAGGGGGCGAGTACCGGGGAGCTGTTTTTT.

This clonotype was counted ten times or more. Its ends do not fully match the called genes, so a read error is possible. The genes are TRBV7-7 and TRBJ2-2; D call uncertain. Germline V lookup: CDR1 SSHAT, CDR2 FNYEAQ (reference sequence). The CDR3 contains 16 residues. CDR3 region: CASSLERNVNTGELFF. The CDR3 DNA reads TGTGCTAGCAGCTTAGAGAGGAATGTGAACACCGGGGAGCTGTTTTTT.

This clonotype has ten or more counts. The gene calls are TRBV12-3 or TRBV12-4 and TRBJ2-2; D unclear. This CDR3 comprises 14 residues. Trimming took 5 bases from V and 1 from J, leaving 8 bases between them. For the CDR3, the DNA is TGTGCCAGCAGTAACCGGCAGAACACCGGGGAGCTGTTTTTT. Translated, it gives CASSNRQNTGELFF.

This clonotype was counted ten times or more. This chain uses TRBV20-1 with TRBJ1-5; 7 nucleotides align to TRBD1. V shed 3 bases and J 6 bases; nucleotides not matched to a gene: 5. The length of the CDR3 is 13 residues. Germline V gives CDR1 DFQATT, CDR2 SNEGSKA (reference sequence). Here the CDR3 reads CSAREGASQPQHF. The DNA for the CDR3 is TGCAGTGCTAGGGAGGGGGCGAGTCAGCCCCAGCATTTT.

The V call is TRBV5-6, the J call TRBJ1-2, with D possibly matching TRBD1 (6 bases). Germline CDR1 and CDR2: SGHDT and YYEEEE. V gave up 3 bases and J gave up 7 bases, with 10 bases separating them. This CDR3 has 12 amino acids. CDR3 nucleotide sequence: TGTGCCAGCAGCTCACAGGGCCCTGGCTACACCTTC. Translating gives CASSSQGPGYTF.

This clonotype has a single count. The J gene is TRBJ2-5, the V gene TRBV29-1; D possibly corresponds to TRBD2 (6 bases). Per the germline V gene, CDR1 is SQVTM and CDR2 is ANQGSEA. The CDR3 runs 14 residues. V was shortened by 7 bases and J by 4 bases, with 19 bases between the two germline ends. CDR3 sequence: CSAGIRGIGETQYF. As DNA, the CDR3 is TGCAGCGCGGGCATCCGGGGGATAGGAGAGACCCAGTACTTC.

This clonotype was recorded at least ten times. The chain has TRBV7-6 and TRBJ1-5; a possible D gene is TRBD1 (5 bases). With 4 bases removed from V and 4 bases from J, the gap between germline ends came to 8 bases. Germline CDR1 SGHVS, CDR2 FNYEAQ. CDR3 length: 13 amino acids. In DNA, the CDR3 is TGTGCCAGCAGCTCAGACAGAAATCAGCCCCAGCATTTT. This sequence encodes CASSSDRNQPQHF.

Concerning this clonotype: No conserved phenylalanine or tryptophan is present at the end of the CDR3, so a read error is the likely explanation. The chain employs TRBV5-6 and TRBJ1-3; D remains ambiguous. The CDR3 totals 15 residues. Germline V gene sequence: CDR1 SGHDT, CDR2 YYEEEE. Trimming cost V 0 bases and J 0 bases, with 7 bases left between them. In DNA, the CDR3 is TGTGCCAGCAGCTTGGCGAGCTACTCTGGAAACACCATATATCTT. Translation: CASSLASYSGNTIYL.

V usage is TRBV29-1 and J usage is TRBJ2-7; D is uncertain. Germline lookup yields CDR1 SQVTM and CDR2 ANQGSEA. V was pared by 8 bases and J by 0 bases, with 23 bases between. The CDR3 consists of 16 residues. The CDR3 DNA is TGCAGCTTTGCTAGAGTTGGCATTTTCGGCTCCTACGAGCAGTACTTC. It codes for CSFARVGIFGSYEQYF.

V gene TRBV10-3 combines with J gene TRBJ2-1; 9 bases agree with TRBD2. The CDR3 covers 17 residues. After removal of 4 bases from V and 7 bases from J, the junction contained 14 bases not matched to a gene. CDR1 is ENHRY and CDR2 is SYGVKD in the germline V gene. The CDR3: CAISGSPGGGASNEQFF. The CDR3 nucleotides are TGTGCCATCAGTGGCTCGCCAGGCGGGGGGGCGTCGAATGAGCAGTTCTTC.

This chain links TRBV7-9 with TRBJ1-1; D not resolved. Germline V gives CDR1 SEHNR, CDR2 FQNEAQ (reference sequence). With 10 bases removed from V and 5 bases from J, the gap between germline ends came to 11 bases. CDR3 length: 11 residues. CDR3 sequence reads: CATQQETEAFF. CDR3 sequence (DNA): TGTGCCACCCAGCAGGAAACTGAAGCTTTCTTT.

This clonotype showed up many times. The CDR3 spells CASSLRTSGGDTQYF. The CDR3 region has the DNA TGTGCCAGCAGCTTGCGGACTAGCGGTGGGGATACGCAGTATTTT. V is TRBV5-4 and J is TRBJ2-3; TRBD2 aligns across 10 bases. Germline lookup yields CDR1 SGHNT and CDR2 YYREEE (reference sequence). CDR3 size: 15 residues. The junction had 5 bases not matched to a gene; V was cut back by 1 base and J by 6 bases.

CDR3 region: CASSSDWSSYNEQFF. The CDR3 DNA reads TGTGCCAGCAGTTCTGACTGGAGCTCCTACAATGAGCAGTTCTTC. The chain is built from TRBV6-5 and TRBJ2-1; D not certain. This CDR3 contains 15 residues. V was cut by 4 bases and J by 0 bases, with 10 bases left in between. CDR1 and CDR2 from the germline V gene are MNHEY and SVGAGI.

J is TRBJ2-5 and V is TRBV7-2, with a possible D match to TRBD2 (6 bases). Germline values: CDR1 SGHTA, CDR2 FQGNSA. CDR3 length equals 14 residues. Trimming pared 0 bases from V and 5 bases from J, leaving 10 bases between. CDR3 sequence (DNA): TGTGCCAGCAGCTTAGCGTGGGGGGTGGAGACCCAGTACTTC. It is translated as CASSLAWGVETQYF.